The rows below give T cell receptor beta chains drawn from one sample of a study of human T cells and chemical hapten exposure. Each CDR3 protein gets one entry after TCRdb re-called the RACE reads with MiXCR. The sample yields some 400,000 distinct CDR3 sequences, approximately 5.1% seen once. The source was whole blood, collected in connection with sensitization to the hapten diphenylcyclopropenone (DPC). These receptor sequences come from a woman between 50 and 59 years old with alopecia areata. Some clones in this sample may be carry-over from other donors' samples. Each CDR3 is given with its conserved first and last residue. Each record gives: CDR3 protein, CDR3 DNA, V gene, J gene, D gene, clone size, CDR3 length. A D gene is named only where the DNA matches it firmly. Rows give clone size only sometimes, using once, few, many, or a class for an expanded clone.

CDR3aa: CASSLARNTDTQYF
CDR3nt: TGTGCCAGCAGTTTGGCCCGGAATACGGATACGCAGTATTTT
v_gene: TRBV12-3/TRBV12-4
j_gene: TRBJ2-3
d_gene: NA
abundance: few
len: 14

CDR3aa: CAISESPKNTEAFF
CDR3nt: TGTGCCATCAGTGAGTCGCCAAAGAACACTGAAGCTTTCTTT
v_gene: TRBV10-3
j_gene: TRBJ1-1
d_gene: NA
abundance: many
len: 14

CDR3aa: CASSANRDHHSTGELFF
CDR3nt: TGTGCCAGCAGTGCAAACCGGGACCACCACTCGACCGGGGAGCTGTTTTTT
v_gene: TRBV9
j_gene: TRBJ2-2
d_gene: NA
abundance: many
len: 17

CDR3aa: CASNQGSTDTQYF
CDR3nt: TGTGCCAGCAACCAAGGGTCCACAGATACGCAGTATTTT
v_gene: TRBV9
j_gene: TRBJ2-3
d_gene: NA
abundance: NA
len: 13

CDR3aa: CASSEALSGTLPGVVNNEQFF
CDR3nt: TGTGCCAGCAGTGAAGCGCTCTCGGGGACCCTCCCGGGGGTCGTGAACAATGAGCAGTTCTTC
v_gene: TRBV6-1
j_gene: TRBJ2-1
d_gene: NA
abundance: NA
len: 21

CDR3aa: CASSLGSSGGYNEQFF
CDR3nt: TGCGCCAGCAGTTTGGGGAGTAGCGGGGGATACAATGAGCAGTTCTTC
v_gene: TRBV5-1
j_gene: TRBJ2-1
d_gene: TRBD2
abundance: few
len: 16

CDR3aa: CASKGQGNNEQFF
CDR3nt: TGTGCCAGCAAGGGACAGGGGAACAATGAGCAGTTCTTC
v_gene: TRBV27
j_gene: TRBJ2-1
d_gene: TRBD1
abundance: many
len: 13

CDR3aa: CSVEDLGSAKQYF
CDR3nt: TGCAGCGTTGAAGATCTTGGTAGCGCTAAGCAGTACTTC
v_gene: TRBV29-1
j_gene: TRBJ2-7
d_gene: NA
abundance: many
len: 13

CDR3aa: CASSFLAKEQFF
CDR3nt: TGTGCCAGCAGTTTCTTGGCCAAGGAGCAGTTCTTC
v_gene: TRBV27
j_gene: TRBJ2-1
d_gene: NA
abundance: NA
len: 12

CDR3aa: CASMEQPLAKNIQYF
CDR3nt: TGTGCCAGCATGGAACAGCCTCTAGCCAAAAACATTCAGTACTTC
v_gene: TRBV6-5
j_gene: TRBJ2-4
d_gene: NA
abundance: many
len: 15

CDR3aa: CASSFGQSSSYEQYF
CDR3nt: TGTGCCAGCAGCTTTGGACAGAGTAGCTCCTACGAGCAGTACTTC
v_gene: TRBV7-8
j_gene: TRBJ2-7
d_gene: NA
abundance: few
len: 15

CDR3aa: CASSVASGGGTDTQYF
CDR3nt: TGTGCCAGCAGCGTAGCGAGCGGGGGTGGCACAGATACGCAGTATTTT
v_gene: TRBV9
j_gene: TRBJ2-3
d_gene: TRBD2
abundance: NA
len: 16

CDR3aa: CASSEEVSGRGYEQYF
CDR3nt: TGTGCCAGCAGTGAAGAGGTATCCGGGAGGGGTTACGAGCAGTACTTC
v_gene: TRBV6-1
j_gene: TRBJ2-7
d_gene: TRBD2
abundance: few
len: 16

CDR3aa: CASSLAIGTDTQYF
CDR3nt: TGCGCCAGCAGCTTGGCCATAGGTACAGATACGCAGTATTTT
v_gene: TRBV5-1
j_gene: TRBJ2-3
d_gene: NA
abundance: many
len: 14

CDR3aa: CASSADRGYYGYTF
CDR3nt: TGTGCCAGCTCAGCAGACAGGGGCTACTATGGCTACACCTTC
v_gene: TRBV18
j_gene: TRBJ1-2
d_gene: TRBD1
abundance: many
len: 14

CDR3aa: CASSPGQGIETQYF
CDR3nt: TGTGCCAGCTCACCAGGACAGGGGATTGAGACCCAGTACTTC
v_gene: TRBV18
j_gene: TRBJ2-5
d_gene: TRBD1
abundance: few
len: 14

CDR3aa: CSVGRGDAEQFF
CDR3nt: TGCAGCGTGGGGAGGGGGGACGCTGAGCAGTTCTTC
v_gene: TRBV29-1
j_gene: TRBJ2-1
d_gene: NA
abundance: NA
len: 12

CDR3aa: CASSPWRDQHQPQHF
CDR3nt: TGTGCCAGCAGTCCCTGGAGGGATCAACATCAGCCCCAGCATTTT
v_gene: TRBV6-2/TRBV6-3
j_gene: TRBJ1-5
d_gene: NA
abundance: many
len: 15

CDR3aa: CASGGQGRSYEQYF
CDR3nt: TGTGCCAGCGGGGGACAGGGCCGCTCCTACGAGCAGTACTTC
v_gene: TRBV6-4
j_gene: TRBJ2-7
d_gene: TRBD1
abundance: few
len: 14

CDR3aa: CSVEGRGYTF
CDR3nt: TGCAGCGTTGAGGGGAGAGGCTACACCTTC
v_gene: TRBV29-1
j_gene: TRBJ1-2
d_gene: NA
abundance: NA
len: 10

CDR3aa: CASSWDRKTDTQYF
CDR3nt: TGTGCCAGCAGCTGGGACAGGAAGACAGATACGCAGTATTTT
v_gene: TRBV6-6
j_gene: TRBJ2-3
d_gene: TRBD1
abundance: many
len: 14

CDR3aa: CASSLIWAGQGNEQFF
CDR3nt: TGTGCCAGCAGCTTAATTTGGGCAGGGCAGGGGAATGAGCAGTTCTTC
v_gene: TRBV7-6
j_gene: TRBJ2-1
d_gene: NA
abundance: few
len: 16

CDR3aa: CSVEEGRSSGNTIYF
CDR3nt: TGCAGCGTTGAGGAAGGAAGAAGCTCTGGAAACACCATATATTTT
v_gene: TRBV29-1
j_gene: TRBJ1-3
d_gene: NA
abundance: many
len: 15

CDR3aa: CASSSDSYLEKLFF
CDR3nt: TGTGCCAGCAGCTCGGACAGTTACTTGGAAAAACTGTTTTTT
v_gene: TRBV11-2
j_gene: TRBJ1-4
d_gene: NA
abundance: NA
len: 14

CDR3aa: CASSQQGSPAYEQYF
CDR3nt: TGTGCCAGCAGCCAACAGGGATCCCCCGCCTACGAGCAGTACTTC
v_gene: TRBV7-9
j_gene: TRBJ2-7
d_gene: NA
abundance: many
len: 15

CDR3aa: CASSPPGLGGHTEAFF
CDR3nt: TGTGCCAGCTCACCACCGGGGCTTGGGGGGCACACTGAAGCTTTCTTT
v_gene: TRBV18
j_gene: TRBJ1-1
d_gene: NA
abundance: NA
len: 16

CDR3aa: CASSLEVGTGPPLHF
CDR3nt: TGTGCCAGCAGTTTAGAGGTCGGGACGGGGCCTCCCCTCCACTTT
v_gene: TRBV12-3/TRBV12-4
j_gene: TRBJ1-6
d_gene: NA
abundance: few
len: 15

CDR3aa: CASSFQGSGNTIYF
CDR3nt: TGTGCCAGCAGTTTTCAGGGGTCTGGAAACACCATATATTTT
v_gene: TRBV12-3/TRBV12-4
j_gene: TRBJ1-3
d_gene: NA
abundance: many
len: 14

CDR3aa: CASSFSAGVGNTIYF
CDR3nt: TGTGCCAGCAGTTTTTCGGCAGGGGTTGGAAACACCATATATTTT
v_gene: TRBV27
j_gene: TRBJ1-3
d_gene: NA
abundance: few
len: 15

CDR3aa: CASSLRGFGNEQFF
CDR3nt: TGTGCCAGCAGCTTGCGGGGTTTCGGCAATGAGCAGTTCTTC
v_gene: TRBV5-4
j_gene: TRBJ2-1
d_gene: NA
abundance: few
len: 14

CDR3aa: CSAPDSAAYEQYF
CDR3nt: TGCAGTGCTCCGGACTCGGCGGCTTACGAGCAGTACTTC
v_gene: TRBV20-1
j_gene: TRBJ2-7
d_gene: NA
abundance: NA
len: 13

CDR3aa: CASSRQGGVTEAFF
CDR3nt: TGTGCCAGCTCCCGTCAGGGGGGCGTCACTGAAGCTTTCTTT
v_gene: TRBV18
j_gene: TRBJ1-1
d_gene: TRBD1
abundance: NA
len: 14

CDR3aa: CATSDSGANVLTF
CDR3nt: TGTGCCACCAGTGATTCTGGGGCCAACGTCCTGACTTTC
v_gene: TRBV24-1
j_gene: TRBJ2-6
d_gene: NA
abundance: many
len: 13

CDR3aa: CASSLARSSYGYTF
CDR3nt: TGTGCCAGCAGCTTAGCACGGAGCAGCTATGGCTACACCTTC
v_gene: TRBV11-2
j_gene: TRBJ1-2
d_gene: NA
abundance: NA
len: 14

CDR3aa: CASSHGWGDTQYF
CDR3nt: TGTGCCAGCAGCCACGGTTGGGGAGATACGCAGTATTTT
v_gene: TRBV7-9
j_gene: TRBJ2-3
d_gene: NA
abundance: NA
len: 13

CDR3aa: CASSLASQNIQYF
CDR3nt: TGTGCCAGCAGCTTAGCGAGTCAAAACATTCAGTACTTC
v_gene: TRBV7-2
j_gene: TRBJ2-4
d_gene: NA
abundance: NA
len: 13

CDR3aa: CASSEDQGLAGAGNEQFF
CDR3nt: TGTGCCAGCAGTGAAGACCAAGGACTAGCGGGGGCAGGGAATGAGCAGTTCTTC
v_gene: TRBV2
j_gene: TRBJ2-1
d_gene: TRBD2
abundance: few
len: 18

CDR3aa: CSAEGTALSYEQYF
CDR3nt: TGCAGTGCTGAAGGGACAGCCCTGTCCTACGAGCAGTACTTC
v_gene: TRBV20-1
j_gene: TRBJ2-7
d_gene: TRBD1
abundance: many
len: 14

CDR3aa: CASSYSSGASTDTQYF
CDR3nt: TGTGCCAGCAGTTATAGTAGCGGGGCCTCCACAGATACGCAGTATTTT
v_gene: TRBV6-6
j_gene: TRBJ2-3
d_gene: TRBD2
abundance: many
len: 16

CDR3aa: CSARGTEGNQPQHF
CDR3nt: TGCAGTGCTAGGGGGACCGAAGGGAATCAGCCCCAGCATTTT
v_gene: TRBV20-1
j_gene: TRBJ1-5
d_gene: NA
abundance: few
len: 14

CDR3aa: CASGLNTEAFF
CDR3nt: TGTGCTAGTGGCCTGAACACTGAAGCTTTCTTT
v_gene: TRBV12-5
j_gene: TRBJ1-1
d_gene: NA
abundance: many
len: 11

CDR3aa: CASSQEQFPGTGNTEAFF
CDR3nt: TGTGCCAGCAGCCAAGAACAATTCCCGGGGACAGGGAACACTGAAGCTTTCTTT
v_gene: TRBV14
j_gene: TRBJ1-1
d_gene: TRBD1
abundance: NA
len: 18

CDR3aa: CASSSPGTGAGNTIYF
CDR3nt: TGTGCCAGCAGTTCCCCCGGGACAGGGGCTGGAAACACCATATATTTT
v_gene: TRBV2
j_gene: TRBJ1-3
d_gene: TRBD1
abundance: NA
len: 16

CDR3aa: CASSLETHQETQYF
CDR3nt: TGTGCCAGCAGCTTAGAAACACACCAAGAGACCCAGTACTTC
v_gene: TRBV7-9
j_gene: TRBJ2-5
d_gene: NA
abundance: few
len: 14

CDR3aa: CASSLGSAHETQYF
CDR3nt: TGTGCCAGCAGCTTAGGAAGTGCCCATGAGACCCAGTACTTC
v_gene: TRBV7-9
j_gene: TRBJ2-5
d_gene: NA
abundance: few
len: 14

CDR3aa: CATSIAPGDLPYNEQFF
CDR3nt: TGTGCCACCAGCATCGCCCCGGGGGACCTGCCCTACAATGAGCAGTTCTTC
v_gene: TRBV15
j_gene: TRBJ2-1
d_gene: NA
abundance: NA
len: 17

CDR3aa: CASSYSRQGGSYEQYF
CDR3nt: TGTGCCAGCAGTTACTCGAGACAGGGGGGAAGCTACGAGCAGTACTTC
v_gene: TRBV6-5
j_gene: TRBJ2-7
d_gene: TRBD1
abundance: NA
len: 16

CDR3aa: CASSQVSGGTPYNEQFF
CDR3nt: TGTGCCAGCAGCCAAGTTAGCGGGGGGACTCCTTACAATGAGCAGTTCTTC
v_gene: TRBV3-1
j_gene: TRBJ2-1
d_gene: TRBD2
abundance: NA
len: 17

CDR3aa: CASSPPAGEKNIQYF
CDR3nt: TGTGCCAGCAGCCCTCCAGCAGGGGAGAAAAACATTCAGTACTTC
v_gene: TRBV28
j_gene: TRBJ2-4
d_gene: NA
abundance: many
len: 15

CDR3aa: CASSSPVAPDTQYF
CDR3nt: TGTGCCAGCAGTTCCCCTGTGGCTCCAGATACGCAGTATTTT
v_gene: TRBV12-3/TRBV12-4
j_gene: TRBJ2-3
d_gene: NA
abundance: many
len: 14

CDR3aa: CSARDPRGGEGQPQHF
CDR3nt: TGCAGTGCTAGAGATCCGAGAGGGGGCGAGGGTCAGCCCCAGCATTTT
v_gene: TRBV20-1
j_gene: TRBJ1-5
d_gene: TRBD1
abundance: many
len: 16

CDR3aa: CASSHSGQETQYF
CDR3nt: TGTGCCAGCAGTCATAGCGGACAAGAGACCCAGTACTTC
v_gene: TRBV9
j_gene: TRBJ2-5
d_gene: NA
abundance: many
len: 13

CDR3aa: CASSLGHSYNSPLHF
CDR3nt: TGTGCCAGCAGCTTGGGACACTCCTATAATTCACCCCTCCACTTT
v_gene: TRBV5-6
j_gene: TRBJ1-6
d_gene: NA
abundance: NA
len: 15

CDR3aa: CSVEDPARSSYNEQFF
CDR3nt: TGCAGCGTTGAAGATCCGGCGCGGAGCTCCTACAATGAGCAGTTCTTC
v_gene: TRBV29-1
j_gene: TRBJ2-1
d_gene: NA
abundance: many
len: 16